Listed below are T cell receptor beta chains from one sample, sequenced in a study of shared clonotypes between healthy human individuals. Some clones are missing from TCRdb's copy, which holds only in-frame ones; the method was immunoSEQ multiplex PCR. There are nearly 2 million clones in the sample; about 95% occur only once, and 1% to 1.5% lies in the top ten. Sequencing used naive CD8+ T cells sorted from blood. These receptors were obtained from a man younger than 30 in good health. CDR3s include the opening cysteine and the closing phenylalanine or tryptophan. The order of the fields is J gene, V gene, D gene, clone size, CDR3 DNA, CDR3 protein. A D gene is named only where the DNA matches it firmly. Clone size is given for some rows only: seen once, a few or many times, or a class if the clone is expanded.

>TRBJ2-2|TRBV5-4|-|-
TGTGCCAGCAGCTTCCCCACTAGCTCGGGGGAGCTGTTTTTT
CASSFPTSSGELFF
>TRBJ1-3|TRBV5-4|-|-
TGTGCCAGCAGCTTGTCTTCTAGCTCTGGAAACACCATATATTTT
CASSLSSSSGNTIYF
>TRBJ2-5|TRBV6-1|-|-
TGTGCCAGCAGTGAAGCGCTTTTGGGAGCCCCCACGGAAGAGACCCAGTACTTC
CASSEALLGAPTEETQYF
>TRBJ2-1|TRBV2|-|-
TGTGCCAGCAGTGAAACCTCCAATGAGCAGTTCTTC
CASSETSNEQFF
>TRBJ1-1|TRBV7-2|-|-
TGTGCCAGCAGCTTAAGGGCTGAGAACACTGAAGCTTTCTTT
CASSLRAENTEAFF
>TRBJ2-7|TRBV5-1|-|-
TGCGCCAGCAGCTTTTCCGACGAGCAGTACTTC
CASSFSDEQYF
>TRBJ2-3|TRBV18|-|-
TGTGCCAGCTCACCATACGGGACTGGGACTAGCACAGATACGCAGTATTTT
CASSPYGTGTSTDTQYF
>TRBJ2-5|TRBV9|TRBD2|-
TGTGCCAGCAGCGTAGCTTTGGGACTAGCGGGAGAGATGACCCAGTACTTC
CASSVALGLAGEMTQYF
>TRBJ1-1|TRBV6-5|-|-
TGTGCCAGCAGTTACTCGAGACAGGTGATGAACACTGAAGCTTTCTTT
CASSYSRQVMNTEAFF
>TRBJ2-7|TRBV9|TRBD2|-
TGTGCCAGCAGCGTGGGACTAGCGGGAGGCCTCTACGAGCAGTACTTC
CASSVGLAGGLYEQYF
>TRBJ2-7|TRBV2|-|-
TGTGCCAGCAGTGAAGATAATACTCTCTACGAGCAGTACTTC
CASSEDNTLYEQYF
>TRBJ2-7|TRBV6-1|TRBD2|-
TGTGCCAGCACCTACGGATTGGTAGCGGGAGGGGATCAGTACTTC
CASTYGLVAGGDQYF
>TRBJ1-5|TRBV2|-|-
TGTGCCAGCAGTGAACGCCTTACGGACAATCAGCCCCAGCATTTT
CASSERLTDNQPQHF
>TRBJ2-7|TRBV27|-|-
TGTGCCAGCCAAAGAGTTGGGGGGCCGGAAGCTTACGAGCAGTACTTC
CASQRVGGPEAYEQYF
>TRBJ2-7|TRBV28|-|-
TGTGCCAGCAGTCTCCGGGAAGACCTCGAGCAGTACTTC
CASSLREDLEQYF
>TRBJ1-2|TRBV5-6|-|-
TGTGCCAGCAGCTACGAGGCGGGGGGCTACACCTTC
CASSYEAGGYTF
>TRBJ1-3|TRBV6-5|-|-
TGTGCCAGCAGTTACTCGTCCCTCTCTGGAAACACCATATATTTT
CASSYSSLSGNTIYF
>TRBJ2-2|TRBV11-3|TRBD1|-
TGTGCCAGCAGCCCCAGGACAGGGTCGGACACCGGGGAGCTGTTTTTT
CASSPRTGSDTGELFF
>TRBJ1-1|TRBV7-9|-|-
TGTGCCAGCAGCGATGTGTTCACTGAAGCTTTCTTT
CASSDVFTEAFF
>TRBJ2-5|TRBV5-5|TRBD2|once
TGTGCCAGCAGCCTGGGACTAGCGGGTGTACAAGAGACCCAGTACTTC
CASSLGLAGVQETQYF
>TRBJ1-5|TRBV6-5|TRBD1|-
TGTGCCAGCAGTTACGGGACAGGACCGGATCAGCCCCAGCATTTT
CASSYGTGPDQPQHF
>TRBJ1-1|TRBV7-9|TRBD1|-
TGTGCCAGCAGCTTAGACGAGGGGGCGAACACTGAAGCTTTCTTT
CASSLDEGANTEAFF
>TRBJ1-2|TRBV30|-|-
TGTGCCTGGAGTGTACTTGGCCATGGCTACACCTTC
CAWSVLGHGYTF
>TRBJ2-7|TRBV11-2|-|-
TGTGCCAGCAGCTTCCCCGAATTCCCCGACTACGAGCAGTACTTC
CASSFPEFPDYEQYF
>TRBJ2-3|TRBV2|TRBD1|-
TGTGCCAGCAGTGATGGACAGGGGTGGGGAGATACGCAGTATTTT
CASSDGQGWGDTQYF
>TRBJ2-7|TRBV4-1|-|once
TGCGCCAGCAGCCAAGATCCCGGGGGAACCTACGAGCAGTACTTC
CASSQDPGGTYEQYF
>TRBJ1-6|TRBV9|TRBD1|-
TGTGCCAGCAGCGTCGGGACAGCTTCACCCCTCCACTTT
CASSVGTASPLHF
>TRBJ2-3|TRBV5-1|TRBD1|-
TGCGCCAGCAGCTTTTCCGGGACAGGGGGCGGTAGCACAGATACGCAGTATTTT
CASSFSGTGGGSTDTQYF
>TRBJ2-7|TRBV7-8|TRBD2|-
TGTGCCAGCAGCCCGACCCTGATCGGGACTAGCGGGAGCTACGAGCAGTACTTC
CASSPTLIGTSGSYEQYF
>TRBJ2-7|TRBV7-6|TRBD2|-
TGTGCCAGCAGCTTAGGGGCGGCGGGGGGTTACGAGCAGTACTTC
CASSLGAAGGYEQYF
>TRBJ2-7|TRBV19|TRBD1|-
TGTGCCAGTAGTATCACAGGGGATGGGGCCTACGAGCAGTACTTC
CASSITGDGAYEQYF
>TRBJ1-5|TRBV28|TRBD1|-
TGTGCCAGCAGTATAGACAGGGCCCGGCAGCCCCAGCATTTT
CASSIDRARQPQHF
>TRBJ1-3|TRBV7-9|-|-
TGTGCCAGCAGCTCCACCACGGAAAGCTCTGGAAACACCATATATTTT
CASSSTTESSGNTIYF
>TRBJ2-7|TRBV5-4|-|once
TGTGCCAGCAGCTTAGTGGCGGTTGGGGCCGAGCAGTACTTC
CASSLVAVGAEQYF
>TRBJ1-1|TRBV27|-|-
TGTGCCCGCACGTACAGGGCCACTGAAGCTTTCTTT
CARTYRATEAFF
>TRBJ2-3|TRBV18|TRBD1|-
TGTGCCAGCTCACCGCTCCCGGGACAGGGGGCCGATACGCAGTATTTT
CASSPLPGQGADTQYF
>TRBJ2-2|TRBV6-1|TRBD2|-
TGTGCCAGCAGTGAAGCGACTAAGCGGGAGGTTTTTGCGAACACCGGGGAGCTGTTTTTT
CASSEATKREVFANTGELFF
>TRBJ2-4|TRBV4-3|-|-
TGCGCCAGCAGCCTTTCGGGCACCGGGACATGGGACAAAAACATTCAGTACTTC
CASSLSGTGTWDKNIQYF
>TRBJ2-3|TRBV7-8|-|once
TGTGCCAGCAGCTTAGCCGGTCCAGATACGCAGTATTTT
CASSLAGPDTQYF
>TRBJ1-6|TRBV11-2|-|-
TGTGCCAGCGGGGCTAGCACGGGTTCACCCCTCCACTTT
CASGASTGSPLHF
>TRBJ2-2|TRBV11-3|TRBD1|-
TGTGCCAGCAGCTCCCGGACAGGGAACACCGGGGAGCTGTTTTTT
CASSSRTGNTGELFF
>TRBJ2-3|TRBV5-1|TRBD2|-
TGCGCCAGCAGCTTGGGACTAGCGGAGATCACAGATACGCAGTATTTT
CASSLGLAEITDTQYF
>TRBJ2-3|TRBV7-3|-|once
TGTGCCAGCAGCTTGGTGGGATCGGATACGCAGTATTTT
CASSLVGSDTQYF
>TRBJ1-1|TRBV5-1|-|-
TGCGCCAGCAGCTTGACCCCAGCAGGGGAAACGAACACTGAAGCTTTCTTT
CASSLTPAGETNTEAFF
>TRBJ2-7|TRBV4-1|TRBD1|-
TGCGCCAGCAGCCAAGGTTGGAACGCGGACAGGGACGAGCAGTACTTC
CASSQGWNADRDEQYF
>TRBJ1-3|TRBV28|-|-
TGTGCCAGCAGTTTAGGAGGGTCTGGAAACACCATATATTTT
CASSLGGSGNTIYF
>TRBJ1-5|TRBV9|-|-
TGTGCCAGCAGCGTCGGCCAGCTCAATCAGCCCCAGCATTTT
CASSVGQLNQPQHF
>TRBJ2-1|TRBV2|-|-
TGTGCCAGCAGTGAGGGTAGCTCCTACAATGAGCAGTTCTTC
CASSEGSSYNEQFF
>TRBJ2-1|TRBV9|-|-
TGTGCCAGCAGCGTAGCTGGGACTTGTGGGGATGAGCAGTTCTTC
CASSVAGTCGDEQFF